What follows are 12 T cell receptor beta chains derived from one specimen sequenced in a study of metastatic and nonmetastatic thyroid tumors. Patients had received no treatment of any kind before thyroid surgery. TCRdb reprocessed the PCR reads via MiXCR. The data show some 9,900 clones, with roughly 30% seen just once and 4% to 5.5% held by the top ten. Sequenced: tumor tissue. These receptors came from a female donor with papillary thyroid cancer or a benign thyroid nodule (not recorded which). Some clones in this sample may be carry-over from other donors' samples.

The rearrangement uses TRBV30 and TRBJ2-7, with D unresolved. The CDR3 extends over 13 amino acids. Germline loops: CDR1 GTSNPN, CDR2 SVGIG (reference sequence). Between the trimmed V and J ends, which lost 0 bases and 3 bases, there was a span of 9 bases. The CDR3 reads CAWSVVSHYEQYF. The CDR3 nucleotides read TGTGCCTGGAGTGTAGTGTCCCACTACGAGCAGTACTTC.

This clone has a handful of counts. V is TRBV6-1 and J is TRBJ2-2; D uncertain. This CDR3 is 13 amino acids long. Trimming pared 6 bases from V and 2 bases from J, leaving 7 bases between. Germline V gene sequence: CDR1 MNHNS, CDR2 SASEGT. DNA of the CDR3: TGTGCCAGCAGCGAGATAAACACCGGGGAGCTGTTTTTT. This translates into CASSEINTGELFF.

J is TRBJ2-7 and V is TRBV20-1; unclear D gene. This CDR3 comprises 12 residues. The V end was cut by 3 bases, the J end by 1 base, with 7 bases between. The germline V gene encodes CDR1 DFQATT and CDR2 SNEGSKA (reference sequence). This chain's CDR3 is CSASLASYEQYF. CDR3 DNA: TGCAGTGCTAGTTTAGCTTCCTACGAGCAGTACTTC.

This clone was detected many times. Given a much more abundant clone one base away, this may be a read error. This chain connects TRBV30 to TRBJ1-2; D unresolved. Germline-derived CDR1 and CDR2 are GTSNPN and SVGIG (reference sequence). This CDR3 is 11 amino acids long. The CDR3 DNA is TGTGCCCGGAGCTTTTACTATGGCTACACCTTC. This translates into CARSFYYGYTF.

This chain links TRBV6-2 or TRBV6-3 with TRBJ1-1; tentative D call: TRBD1 (5 bases). The ends were cut back, 4 bases at V and 2 bases at J, with 23 bases in the middle. The CDR3 consists of 18 residues. Germline CDR1 is MNHEY and CDR2 is SVGEGT. DNA of the CDR3: TGTGCCAGCAGTTTATACCGCGGGGGTAAGGGAAAAAACACTGAAGCTTTCTTT. Its protein is CASSLYRGGKGKNTEAFF.

The rearrangement joins TRBV28 to TRBJ1-2; 7 nucleotides line up with TRBD1. V shed 2 bases, J shed 9 bases, and the junction held 6 bases outside the gene matches. Germline assignment: CDR1 MDHEN and CDR2 SYDVKM. This CDR3 contains 13 residues. The CDR3 here is CASSLNRGDSYTF. CDR3 coding DNA: TGTGCCAGCAGTTTAAACAGGGGAGATAGCTACACCTTC.

A few counts support this clone. The rearrangement joins TRBV6-5 to TRBJ1-4, with TRBD1 matching over 8 bases. Germline V gene sequence: CDR1 MNHEY, CDR2 SVGAGI. V dropped 0 bases and J dropped 7; count of bases not matched to a gene: 1. This CDR3 contains 14 residues. CDR3 region: CASSYSGTGEKLFF. CDR3 coding DNA: TGTGCCAGCAGTTACTCGGGGACAGGTGAAAAACTGTTTTTT.

This clone was found many times. J is TRBJ2-1 and V is TRBV30, with D unresolved. The V end lost 2 bases, the J end lost 9 bases, and 14 bases lay between the germline ends. CDR1 and CDR2 (germline): GTSNPN, SVGIG (reference sequence). This CDR3 has 13 amino acids. In nucleotides, the CDR3 is TGTGCCTGGAGTTCTACCCCAGATAGTGAGCAGTTCTTC. As protein: CAWSSTPDSEQFF. Full variable domain (outside the CDR3, taken from reference TRBV30 and TRBJ2-1): SQTIHQWPATLVQPVGSPLSLECTVEGTSNPNLYWYRQAAGRGLQLLFYSVGIGQISSEVPQNLSASRPQDRQFILSSKKLLLSDSGFYLCAWSSTPDSEQFFGPGTRLTVL.

This clone was detected a few times. This chain uses TRBV27 with TRBJ1-5; D remains ambiguous. The V end was cut by 6 bases, the J end by 0 bases, with 12 bases between. The CDR3 has 15 residues. Germline CDR1 is MNHEY and CDR2 is SMNVEV (reference sequence). CDR3: CASRPGPYSNQPQHF. Here the CDR3 DNA reads TGTGCCAGCAGACCCGGGCCCTATAGCAATCAGCCCCAGCATTTT.

By proportion, this clone is medium-sized (0.01 to 0.1%). The chain joins TRBV19 to TRBJ2-7, with D tentatively TRBD2 (5 bases). CDR3 length: 13 amino acids. Germline V gene sequence: CDR1 LNHDA, CDR2 SQIVND (reference sequence). The germline V and J ends were trimmed by 4 bases and 7 bases, with 14 bases remaining between them. This chain's CDR3 is CASSTRPRREQYF. CDR3 nucleotides: TGTGCCAGTAGTACCAGGCCCAGGAGGGAGCAGTACTTC. Full variable domain (outside the CDR3, taken from reference TRBV19 and TRBJ2-7): DGGITQSPKYLFRKEGQNVTLSCEQNLNHDAMYWYRQDPGQGLRLIYYSQIVNDFQKGDIAEGYSVSREKKESFPLTVTSAQKNPTAFYLCASSTRPRREQYFGPGTRLTVT.

This clone was picked up a small number of times. The chain carries TRBV6-2 or TRBV6-3 and TRBJ2-1; TRBD2 matches at 8 bases. The CDR3 runs to 16 residues. With V trimmed by 4 bases and J by 5 bases, 10 bases remained unmatched. Germline values: CDR1 MNHEY, CDR2 SVGEGT. In DNA form, the CDR3 reads TGTGCCAGCAGTTCCCCCTGGCTAGCGGGCGACAATGAGCAGTTCTTC. Translating gives CASSSPWLAGDNEQFF.

This clone has a handful of counts. V and J are TRBV5-1 and TRBJ1-3, with 7 bases that match TRBD1. This CDR3 has 16 amino acids. Germline V gene data show CDR1 as SGHRS and CDR2 as YFSETQ. The V and J ends lost 4 bases and 0 bases, in that order; junction bases with no gene match: 7. CDR3 sequence reads: CASSGSTGISGNTIYF. The CDR3 nucleotides read TGCGCCAGCAGCGGTTCGACAGGGATCTCTGGAAACACCATATATTTT.